The 11 T cell receptor beta chains below were found in one sample sequenced in a study of blood T cell repertoires in COVID-19. Clones were read by immunoSEQ multiplex PCR, and TCRdb kept only the in-frame ones, dropping some. The table records over 100,000 clones, 75% to 90% of them present only once. The sample consisted of peripheral blood. The receptors were gathered from a man between 65 and 85 years old with acute or convalescent COVID-19.

The V call is TRBV5-1, the J call TRBJ2-3; TRBD2 matches 9 bases. V trimming: 2 bases; J trimming: 0 bases; junction bases outside the gene matches: 16. CDR3 length: 20 amino acids. Per the germline V gene, CDR1 is SGHRS and CDR2 is YFSETQ. The CDR3 coding sequence is TGCGCCAGCAGCTTCGGGACTCGCGGGGGGGCAGTCACTAGCACAGATACGCAGTATTTT. Translated: CASSFGTRGGAVTSTDTQYF. Looking up the rest from reference TRBV5-1 and TRBJ2-3 gives the full variable domain: KAGVTQTPRYLIKTRGQQVTLSCSPISGHRSVSWYQQTPGQGLQFLFEYFSETQRNKGNFPGRFSGRQFSNSRSEMNVSTLELGDSALYLCASSFGTRGGAVTSTDTQYFGPGTRLTVL.

In nucleotides, the CDR3 is TGTGCCAGCAGTGCCCAGGGGAATGGCTACACCTTC. Its protein product is CASSAQGNGYTF. The chain is built from TRBV27 and TRBJ1-2, with D tentatively TRBD1 (6 bases). V dropped 5 bases and J dropped 6 bases, with 10 bases sitting between them. This CDR3 comprises 12 residues. The germline V gene has CDR1 MNHEY and CDR2 SMNVEV (reference sequence).

This clone showed up just once. Different DNA sequences within this sample yield the same CDR3. The rearrangement links TRBV5-1 to TRBJ1-3, with a possible D match to TRBD1 (5 bases). The CDR3 is made up of 14 amino acids. Per the germline V gene, CDR1 is SGHRS and CDR2 is YFSETQ. V shed 4 bases and J shed 3 bases, with 11 bases lying between them. CDR3 DNA: TGCGCCAGCAGCCCCGGGGGTAGTGGAAACACCATATATTTT. As protein: CASSPGGSGNTIYF.

The chain couples TRBV27 to TRBJ2-3, with 7 bases lining up with TRBD2. Germline loops: CDR1 MNHEY, CDR2 SMNVEV (reference sequence). The CDR3 is made up of 15 amino acids. J lost 4 bases, V lost 3 bases, and 7 bases had no gene match. Written as DNA, the CDR3 is TGTGCCAGCAGTTTCGGACTAGTGAGTCCAGATACGCAGTATTTT. Its translation is CASSFGLVSPDTQYF.

This clone was observed a few times. V is TRBV5-6 and J is TRBJ2-5, with TRBD1 as a possible D gene (6 bases). Trimming removed 3 bases at V and 2 bases at J, with 20 bases between. Germline-derived CDR1 and CDR2 are SGHDT and YYEEEE. This CDR3 region has 17 residues. The CDR3 protein is CASSSGPPGHLQETQYF. Here the CDR3 DNA reads TGTGCCAGCAGCTCCGGACCTCCGGGACACCTACAAGAGACCCAGTACTTC.

The chain couples TRBV28 to TRBJ2-2; possibly TRBD2 for D (6 bases). V lost 5 bases and J lost 5, with 18 bases in between. From germline, CDR1 is MDHEN and CDR2 SYDVKM. The CDR3 runs 16 residues. The CDR3 DNA follows: TGTGCCAGCAGTGGGAGGACTACCTCTAGGACCGGGGAGCTGTTTTTT. Translated, it gives CASSGRTTSRTGELFF.

The chain employs TRBV6-5 and TRBJ2-1, with 8 bases identical to TRBD1. The CDR3 runs 15 residues. The germline V gene has CDR1 MNHEY and CDR2 SVGAGI. V trimming: 9 bases; J trimming: 5 bases; junction bases outside the gene matches: 12. CDR3 sequence reads: CASSFRQGSNNEQFF. The CDR3 bases are TGTGCCAGTTCTTTCCGACAGGGGTCTAACAATGAGCAGTTCTTC.

The chain employs TRBV5-1 and TRBJ1-5, with 8 bases matching TRBD1. The V gene's germline CDR1 is SGHRS and CDR2 YFSETQ. V lost 4 bases to trimming and J lost 0 bases; unmatched junction nucleotides: 3. The CDR3 sequence is 15 residues long. CDR3 in amino acids: CASSQTGDSNQPQHF. The DNA for the CDR3 is TGCGCCAGCAGCCAGACAGGGGATAGCAATCAGCCCCAGCATTTT.

The rearrangement links TRBV27 to TRBJ1-1; 10 bases map to TRBD1. The V and J ends lost 4 bases and 4 bases, in that order; junction bases with no gene match: 6. The CDR3 runs 15 residues. Germline assignment: CDR1 MNHEY and CDR2 SMNVEV (reference sequence). The chain's CDR3 is CASSSSRDRGTEAFF. In DNA, the CDR3 is TGTGCCAGCAGTTCAAGCCGGGACAGGGGCACTGAAGCTTTCTTT.

This chain links TRBV2 with TRBJ1-5; TRBD1 aligns across 8 bases. V gave up 7 bases and J gave up 8 bases; unmatched junction bases: 13. Per the germline V gene, CDR1 is SNHLY and CDR2 is FYNNEI. The CDR3 spans 15 residues. The CDR3 coding sequence is TGTGCCAGCAATGTCGGACAGGGTCGGCGGGAGCCCCAGCATTTT. It specifies CASNVGQGRREPQHF.

The V gene is TRBV2, the J gene TRBJ1-2; D gene ambiguous. V was trimmed by 4 bases and J by 4 bases, leaving 13 bases between them. Germline CDR1 SNHLY, CDR2 FYNNEI. The CDR3 sequence is 14 residues long. The CDR3 loop reads CASSVSGAFYGYTF. The DNA of the CDR3 is TGTGCCAGCAGTGTGTCAGGCGCCTTCTATGGCTACACCTTC.